This TCR beta chain was obtained from a study of T cell changes during pregnancy in multiple sclerosis. Data came from immunoSEQ multiplex PCR; TCRdb stores just in-frame clones and leaves some out. The sample consists of about 80,000 clones, roughly nine tenths of them appearing once. Germline loops: CDR1 SGHDT, CDR2 YYEEEE. The CDR3 is made up of 14 amino acids. V gave up 0 bases and J gave up 3 bases, with 9 bases separating them. The sample here was peripheral blood, taken before pregnancy. This chain joins TRBV5-6 and TRBJ1-1, with no clear D. This receptor was identified in a female donor with multiple sclerosis, enrolled in a pregnancy study. Written as DNA, the CDR3 is TGTGCCAGCAGCTTGGATATTCTCTACACTGAAGCTTTCTTT. Translated: CASSLDILYTEAFF.